This entry features one TCR beta chain sequence. Its antigen remains unknown. This record comes from a study of CXCR3-negative and CXCR3-positive naive CD8 T cells. Broader study findings: CXCR3-positive naive cells had more hydrophobic TRB CDR3s than CXCR3-negative naive cells.

The CDR3 spans 16 residues. UMI-labeled TRB cDNA libraries were prepared by 5' RACE. Each CDR3 protein gets one entry in TCRdb, which reprocessed the 5' RACE reads and gives no DNA. In total, the table holds some 140,000 distinct CDR3 sequences. CD8+ T cell subsets were each sorted in triplicate, around 270,000 cells apiece. The TCR was taken from a human donor in good health. Some clones in this sample may be carry-over from other donors' samples. The V and J genes are TRBV12-3 or TRBV12-4 and TRBJ2-3; the TCRdb D gene call, TRBD2, has no DNA to confirm it. Sequenced material: naive CXCR3+ CD8+ T cells from blood. The subset here: CD45RO-CCR7+CD27+CD95- naive CD8+ T cells expressing CXCR3 (TNR3+). Here the CDR3 reads CASSWGLAEHTDTQYF.